The clone carrying this T cell receptor beta chain showed up many times. Its antigen is not known. Researchers took RNA transcripts and amplified the TCR beta CDR3 regions from them. The TCR CDR3 was amplified in a first-round RT-PCR using the HTBI primer set. TCRdb independently ran MiXCR on the multiplex PCR reads; one entry per CDR3 protein. Of nearly 750,000 distinct CDR3 sequences listed, approximately 40% were seen once; the top ten hold around 29%. The data were taken from a study of T cells in Graves' hyperthyroidism and ophthalmopathy. Between the trimmed V and J ends, which lost 4 bases and 6 bases, there was a span of 17 bases. The CDR3 consists of 14 residues. Per the germline V gene, CDR1 is SGDLS and CDR2 is YYNGEE. Criteria for exclusion of patients were uncontrolled infection, other autoimmune disease, pregnancy or lactation. Study-level results: Within blood appeared most thyroid clonotypes that had expanded above 0.001.

The material sequenced was blood. The TCR sequence derives from a woman between 40 and 50 years old with Graves' hyperthyroidism. The gene calls are TRBV9 and TRBJ2-7, with D tentatively TRBD1 or TRBD2 (6 bases each). CDR3 protein: CASSSTGGGSEQYF. CDR3 DNA: TGTGCCAGCAGCTCCACCGGAGGGGGATCCGAGCAGTACTTC.